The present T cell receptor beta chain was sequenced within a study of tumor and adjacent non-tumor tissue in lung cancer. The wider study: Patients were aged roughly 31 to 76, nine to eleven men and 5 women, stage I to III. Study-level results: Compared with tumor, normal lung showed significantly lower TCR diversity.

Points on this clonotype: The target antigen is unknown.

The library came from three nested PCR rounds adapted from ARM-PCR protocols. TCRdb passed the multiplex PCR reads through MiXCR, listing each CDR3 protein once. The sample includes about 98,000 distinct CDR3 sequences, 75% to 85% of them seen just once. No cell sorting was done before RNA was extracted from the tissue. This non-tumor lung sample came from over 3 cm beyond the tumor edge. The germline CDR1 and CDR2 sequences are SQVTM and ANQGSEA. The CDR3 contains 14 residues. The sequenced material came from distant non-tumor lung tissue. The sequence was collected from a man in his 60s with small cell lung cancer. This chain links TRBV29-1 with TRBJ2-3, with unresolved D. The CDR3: CNYGKARLTDTQYF. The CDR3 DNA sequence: TGCAATTACGGAAAGGCGCGACTCACAGATACGCAGTATTTT.